These T cell receptor beta chains were read from a single sample in a study of cytomegalovirus exposure and HLA in healthy donors. Assay: immunoSEQ multiplex PCR; the TCRdb copy retains only in-frame clones and omits some. The sample yields under 200,000 clones, around four fifths seen once. Input material: PBMCs. The origin of the receptors is a man aged 18 to 30 in good health and CMV-seronegative. The CDR3 runs from the conserved cysteine through the conserved F or W. A D gene is named only where the DNA matches it firmly. Clone size appears in some rows only: once, few, many, or a class for an expanded clone.

d_gene | abundance | j_gene | v_gene | CDR3aa | CDR3nt
NA | NA | TRBJ2-7 | TRBV5-8 | CASSRRGVGAYEQYF | TGTGCCAGCAGCCGGAGAGGCGTCGGAGCCTACGAGCAGTACTTC
TRBD2 | NA | TRBJ2-1 | TRBV7-2 | CASRGLAGSTAFF | TGTGCCAGCAGGGGACTAGCGGGATCTACCGCGTTCTTC
NA | NA | TRBJ1-1 | TRBV28 | CASSLAGRPNTEAFF | TGTGCCAGCAGTTTAGCGGGCAGACCGAACACTGAAGCTTTCTTT
NA | NA | TRBJ1-1 | TRBV7-8 | CASSLEHGGTEAFF | TGTGCCAGCAGCCTAGAACATGGGGGGACTGAAGCTTTCTTT
NA | NA | TRBJ2-7 | TRBV6-1 | CASSENKPYEQYF | TGTGCCAGCAGTGAAAACAAACCCTACGAGCAGTACTTC
NA | once | TRBJ1-6 | TRBV5-1 | CASSLVAREDSPLHF | TGCGCCAGCAGCTTGGTTGCGCGGGAGGACTCACCCCTCCACTTT
NA | few | TRBJ2-2 | TRBV7-6 | CASRGGNTGELFF | TGTGCCAGCAGGGGGGGGAACACCGGGGAGCTGTTTTTT
TRBD1 | NA | TRBJ1-2 | TRBV7-3 | CASSRTGDDGYGYTF | TGTGCCAGCAGCCGCACAGGGGACGACGGGTATGGCTACACCTTC
TRBD1 | few | TRBJ2-7 | TRBV29-1 | CSVGRDREGEQYF | TGCAGCGTTGGACGGGACAGGGAAGGCGAGCAGTACTTC
TRBD1 | NA | TRBJ1-1 | TRBV7-6 | CASSPGQGRNTEAFF | TGTGCCAGCAGCCCGGGACAGGGGAGGAACACTGAAGCTTTCTTT
TRBD1 | NA | TRBJ1-4 | TRBV7-9 | CASSGDRAWEKLFF | TGTGCCAGCAGCGGGGACAGGGCTTGGGAAAAACTGTTTTTT
TRBD2 | NA | TRBJ2-5 | TRBV10-3 | CAATSGRTSGETQYF | TGTGCCGCCACTAGCGGGAGGACCTCGGGAGAGACCCAGTACTTC
NA | once | TRBJ2-1 | TRBV7-9 | CASSLALGGEQFF | TGTGCCAGCAGCTTAGCGCTCGGGGGTGAGCAGTTCTTC
NA | NA | TRBJ2-6 | TRBV10-3 | CATNPSGANVLTF | TGTGCCACTAACCCCTCTGGGGCCAACGTCCTGACTTTC
TRBD2 | NA | TRBJ2-7 | TRBV28 | CASSWGTSGVYEQYF | TGTGCCAGCAGTTGGGGGACTAGCGGAGTTTACGAGCAGTACTTC
TRBD2 | few | TRBJ2-7 | TRBV4-3 | CASSQDGGVHEQYF | TGCGCCAGCAGCCAAGATGGGGGGGTCCACGAGCAGTACTTC
NA | NA | TRBJ1-5 | TRBV7-3 | CASSLNFSGLRQPQHF | TGTGCCAGCAGCTTAAACTTCTCAGGCCTCCGGCAGCCCCAGCATTTT
NA | NA | TRBJ1-4 | TRBV27 | CASRPGHSENFEKLFF | TGTGCCAGCAGACCCGGACATTCCGAGAATTTCGAAAAACTGTTTTTT
NA | NA | TRBJ1-2 | TRBV7-9 | CASSLATPGAYGYTF | TGTGCCAGCAGCTTAGCCACCCCTGGGGCCTATGGCTACACCTTC
NA | NA | TRBJ2-7 | TRBV4-3 | CASSQRSVVGYEQYF | TGCGCCAGCAGCCAAAGAAGCGTTGTCGGCTACGAGCAGTACTTC
NA | NA | TRBJ2-1 | TRBV7-3 | CASSLMGRYNEQFF | TGTGCCAGCAGCTTAATGGGCAGGTACAATGAGCAGTTCTTC
TRBD1 | NA | TRBJ2-7 | TRBV28 | CATTLTGNYVRRYEQYF | TGTGCCACCACCCTGACAGGGAACTACGTCCGGCGCTACGAGCAGTACTTC
NA | few | TRBJ2-1 | TRBV6-1 | CASSEVGRQYNEQFF | TGTGCCAGCAGTGAAGTTGGTCGACAGTACAATGAGCAGTTCTTC
NA | NA | TRBJ1-5 | TRBV7-2 | CASSLALGGIGQPQHF | TGTGCCAGCAGCTTAGCGCTGGGGGGGATCGGCCAGCCCCAGCATTTT
NA | NA | TRBJ1-2 | TRBV6-1 | CASHLSNYGYTF | TGTGCCAGCCACTTATCTAACTATGGCTACACCTTC
TRBD2 | once | TRBJ2-3 | TRBV28 | CASSYPWGTSGRSTDTQYF | TGTGCCAGCAGTTACCCCTGGGGGACTAGCGGGAGAAGCACAGATACGCAGTATTTT
NA | NA | TRBJ2-5 | TRBV14 | CASSRTWTAETQYF | TGTGCCAGCAGCCGAACGTGGACAGCCGAGACCCAGTACTTC
NA | NA | TRBJ1-4 | TRBV6-5 | CASRGTATNEKLFF | TGTGCCAGCAGAGGGACTGCAACTAATGAAAAACTGTTTTTT
TRBD2 | NA | TRBJ2-3 | TRBV29-1 | CSQTSGRTDTQYF | TGCAGCCAAACTAGCGGGAGGACAGATACGCAGTATTTT
TRBD2 | few | TRBJ2-1 | TRBV6-1 | CASSPASGSYNEQFF | TGTGCCAGCAGCCCGGCTAGCGGGAGTTACAATGAGCAGTTCTTC
TRBD2 | few | TRBJ2-7 | TRBV19 | CASSPGTSGTYEQYF | TGTGCCAGTAGTCCTGGGACTAGCGGGACCTACGAGCAGTACTTC
TRBD1 | NA | TRBJ1-4 | TRBV9 | CASSVRDRSNEKLFF | TGTGCCAGCAGCGTCAGGGACAGATCTAATGAAAAACTGTTTTTT
TRBD2 | NA | TRBJ2-1 | TRBV30 | CAWSVDGGAGGEQFF | TGTGCCTGGAGTGTCGACGGGGGGGCGGGGGGTGAGCAGTTCTTC
NA | NA | TRBJ1-1 | TRBV5-1 | CASSPATVGNTEAFF | TGCGCCAGCAGCCCCGCCACAGTAGGGAACACTGAAGCTTTCTTT
NA | NA | TRBJ1-5 | TRBV19 | CASSIQSQWPQHF | TGTGCCAGTAGTATACAATCGCAGTGGCCCCAGCATTTT
TRBD1 | NA | TRBJ1-6 | TRBV29-1 | CSVAQGRYNSPLHF | TGCAGCGTGGCACAGGGGAGGTATAATTCACCCCTCCACTTT
NA | NA | TRBJ2-7 | TRBV27 | CASRPHNRDEQYF | TGTGCCAGCAGACCACATAACAGGGACGAGCAGTACTTC
NA | NA | TRBJ2-6 | TRBV28 | CASTMGGKGANVLTF | TGTGCCAGCACCATGGGGGGTAAGGGGGCCAACGTCCTGACTTTC
NA | NA | TRBJ2-7 | TRBV14 | CASSQVEEATDEQYF | TGTGCCAGCAGCCAAGTGGAGGAGGCCACTGACGAGCAGTACTTC
NA | NA | TRBJ2-1 | TRBV7-2 | CASSPTLGYNEQFF | TGTGCCAGCAGCCCGACGCTAGGATACAATGAGCAGTTCTTC
TRBD1 | NA | TRBJ2-1 | TRBV11-3 | CASSVTGLYNEQFF | TGTGCCAGCAGTGTGACAGGGCTGTACAATGAGCAGTTCTTC
NA | NA | TRBJ1-1 | TRBV28 | CASSPGGGAEAFF | TGTGCCAGCAGCCCGGGGGGTGGCGCTGAAGCTTTCTTT
TRBD1 | NA | TRBJ1-2 | TRBV7-9 | CASSLSPGQGYRGYTF | TGTGCCAGCAGCTTATCCCCGGGACAGGGGTATCGCGGCTACACCTTC
NA | NA | TRBJ1-2 | TRBV5-1 | CASSLVSLASPGYTF | TGCGCCAGCAGCTTGGTTTCTTTGGCTAGCCCTGGCTACACCTTC
NA | NA | TRBJ1-4 | TRBV2 | CASSTGREEKLFF | TGTGCCAGTTCGACAGGTAGAGAAGAAAAACTGTTTTTT
TRBD2 | NA | TRBJ2-3 | TRBV5-5 | CASSTSSGSWSDTQYF | TGTGCCAGCAGCACGTCTAGCGGGAGTTGGTCAGATACGCAGTATTTT
TRBD2 | NA | TRBJ2-1 | TRBV5-1 | CASSLTLLAGTNEQFF | TGCGCCAGCAGCTTGACTTTACTAGCGGGTACAAATGAGCAGTTCTTC
TRBD2 | NA | TRBJ2-7 | TRBV5-5 | CASSPFRPGTSSYEQYF | TGTGCCAGCAGCCCGTTCCGGCCGGGGACTAGCTCCTACGAGCAGTACTTC
NA | NA | TRBJ1-4 | TRBV28 | CASNEEGATNEKLFF | TGTGCCAGCAACGAAGAGGGTGCAACTAATGAAAAACTGTTTTTT
NA | NA | TRBJ1-6 | TRBV5-1 | CASSLGGGQESPLHF | TGCGCCAGCAGCTTGGGCGGGGGGCAGGAATCACCCCTCCACTTT
NA | NA | TRBJ2-3 | TRBV5-1 | CASSLGYYTSTDTQYF | TGCGCCAGCAGCTTGGGGTACTACACTAGCACAGATACGCAGTATTTT
NA | NA | TRBJ1-6 | TRBV6-6 | CASSYSDSYNSPLHF | TGTGCCAGCAGTTACTCGGACAGTTATAATTCACCCCTCCACTTT
TRBD1 | NA | TRBJ2-7 | TRBV11-2 | CASSPTGGTYEQYF | TGTGCCAGCAGCCCGACAGGGGGTACCTACGAGCAGTACTTC